This T cell receptor (beta chain) emerged from a study of blood T cell repertoires in COVID-19. Study details: Specimens from acute and convalescent COVID-19 originated in the United States, Italy and Spain. T cells, B-cell-depleted T cells, or PBMCs supplied cDNA or gDNA.

Source study methods: Amplification from reference gene primers served as the basis for estimated nucleated cell counts. The table came from immunoSEQ multiplex PCR; TCRdb's copy has only in-frame clones and leaves some out. V, J and clone size are taken as reported in that table, and D and trimming were inferred from the DNA itself. The sample lists roughly 140,000 clones, 75% to 90% seen once, with 15% in the top ten. Germline CDR1 SGHTA, CDR2 FQGTGA. There are 13 residues in the CDR3. V gave up 5 bases and J gave up 6 bases, with 11 bases separating them. The sample comprised peripheral blood. The chain employs TRBV7-3 and TRBJ2-1; tentatively, D is TRBD1 (5 bases). The sequence derives from a woman in her 40s with acute or convalescent COVID-19. This CDR3 is CASSLRDGNEQFF. For the CDR3, the DNA is TGTGCCAGCAGCCTCAGGGATGGCAATGAGCAGTTCTTC.